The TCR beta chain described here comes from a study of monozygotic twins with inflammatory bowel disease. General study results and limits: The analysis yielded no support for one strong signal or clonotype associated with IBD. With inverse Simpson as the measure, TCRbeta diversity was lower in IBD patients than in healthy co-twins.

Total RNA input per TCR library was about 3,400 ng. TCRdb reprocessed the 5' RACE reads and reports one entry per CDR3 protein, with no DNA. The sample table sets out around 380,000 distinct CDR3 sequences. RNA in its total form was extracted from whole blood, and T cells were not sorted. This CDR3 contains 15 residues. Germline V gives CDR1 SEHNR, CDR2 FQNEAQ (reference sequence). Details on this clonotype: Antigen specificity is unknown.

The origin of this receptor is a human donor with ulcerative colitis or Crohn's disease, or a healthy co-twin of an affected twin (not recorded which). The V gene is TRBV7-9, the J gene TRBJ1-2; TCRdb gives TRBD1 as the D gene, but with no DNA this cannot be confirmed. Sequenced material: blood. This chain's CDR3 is CASSPDRGLGYGYTF.